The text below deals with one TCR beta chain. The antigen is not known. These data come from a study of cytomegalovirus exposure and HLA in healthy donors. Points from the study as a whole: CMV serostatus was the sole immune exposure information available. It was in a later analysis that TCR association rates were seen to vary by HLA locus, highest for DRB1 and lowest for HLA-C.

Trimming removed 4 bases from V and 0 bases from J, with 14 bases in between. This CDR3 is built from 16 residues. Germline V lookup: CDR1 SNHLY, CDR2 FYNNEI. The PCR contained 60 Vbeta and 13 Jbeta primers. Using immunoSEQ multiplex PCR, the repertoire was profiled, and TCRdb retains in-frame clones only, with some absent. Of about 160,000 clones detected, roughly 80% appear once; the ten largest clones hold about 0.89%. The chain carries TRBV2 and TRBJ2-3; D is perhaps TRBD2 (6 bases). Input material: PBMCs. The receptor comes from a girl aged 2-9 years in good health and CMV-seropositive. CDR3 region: CASSGYRTTSTDTQYF. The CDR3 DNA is TGTGCCAGCAGTGGGTACCGGACTACTAGCACAGATACGCAGTATTTT.